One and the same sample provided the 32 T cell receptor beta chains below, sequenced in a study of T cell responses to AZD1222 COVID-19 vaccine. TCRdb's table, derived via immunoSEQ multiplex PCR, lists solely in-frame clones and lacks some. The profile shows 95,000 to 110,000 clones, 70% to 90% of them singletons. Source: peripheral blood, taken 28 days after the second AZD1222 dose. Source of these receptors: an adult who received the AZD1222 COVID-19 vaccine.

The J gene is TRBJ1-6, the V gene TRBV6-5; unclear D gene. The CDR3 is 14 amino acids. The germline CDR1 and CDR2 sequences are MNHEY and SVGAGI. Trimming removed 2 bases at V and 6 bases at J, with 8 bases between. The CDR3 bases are TGTGCCAGCAGTTACGATAGATCTAATTCACCCCTCCACTTT. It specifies CASSYDRSNSPLHF.

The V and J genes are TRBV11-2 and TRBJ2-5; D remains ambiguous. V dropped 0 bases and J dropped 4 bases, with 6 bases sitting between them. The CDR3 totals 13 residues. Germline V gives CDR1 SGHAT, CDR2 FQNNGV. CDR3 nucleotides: TGTGCCAGCAGCTTAGACCCCTTAGAGACCCAGTACTTC. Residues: CASSLDPLETQYF.

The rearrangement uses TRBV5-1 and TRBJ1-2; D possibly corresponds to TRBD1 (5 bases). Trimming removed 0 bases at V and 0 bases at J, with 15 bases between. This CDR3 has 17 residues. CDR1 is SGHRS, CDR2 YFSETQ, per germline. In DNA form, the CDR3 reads TGCGCCAGCAGCTTGGGAGCGGCAGGGCCAACTAACTATGGCTACACCTTC. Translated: CASSLGAAGPTNYGYTF.

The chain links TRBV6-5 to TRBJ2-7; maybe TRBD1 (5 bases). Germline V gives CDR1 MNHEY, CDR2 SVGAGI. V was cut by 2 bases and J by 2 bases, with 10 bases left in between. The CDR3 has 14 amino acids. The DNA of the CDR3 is TGTGCCAGCAGTTACCCTGGGGCGACCTACGAGCAGTACTTC. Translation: CASSYPGATYEQYF.

The CDR3 region has the DNA TGTGCCAGTAGGAGAGGAGGGTACTATGGCTACACCTTC. The encoded protein is CASRRGGYYGYTF. The V and J genes are TRBV19 and TRBJ1-2; no clear D gene. The CDR3 is 13 residues long. Per the germline V gene, CDR1 is LNHDA and CDR2 is SQIVND (reference sequence). V was cut by 6 bases and J by 3 bases, with 11 bases left in between.

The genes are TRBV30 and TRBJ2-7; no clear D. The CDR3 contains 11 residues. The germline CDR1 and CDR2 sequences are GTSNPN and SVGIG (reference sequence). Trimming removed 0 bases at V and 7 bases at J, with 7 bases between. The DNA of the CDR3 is TGTGCCTGGAGTGTATTCGGAGAGCAGTACTTC. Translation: CAWSVFGEQYF.

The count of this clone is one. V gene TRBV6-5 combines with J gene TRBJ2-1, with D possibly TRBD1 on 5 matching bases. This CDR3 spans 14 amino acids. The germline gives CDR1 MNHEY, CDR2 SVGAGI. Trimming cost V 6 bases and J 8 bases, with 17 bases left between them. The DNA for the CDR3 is TGTGCCAGCAGCCCCCAGGTTAGGGGCCATGAGCAGTTCTTC. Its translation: CASSPQVRGHEQFF.

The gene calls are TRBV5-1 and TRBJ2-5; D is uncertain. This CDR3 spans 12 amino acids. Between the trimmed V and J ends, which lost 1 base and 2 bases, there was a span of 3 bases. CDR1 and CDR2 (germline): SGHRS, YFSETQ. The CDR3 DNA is TGCGCCAGCAGCTTGACACAAGAGACCCAGTACTTC. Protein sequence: CASSLTQETQYF.

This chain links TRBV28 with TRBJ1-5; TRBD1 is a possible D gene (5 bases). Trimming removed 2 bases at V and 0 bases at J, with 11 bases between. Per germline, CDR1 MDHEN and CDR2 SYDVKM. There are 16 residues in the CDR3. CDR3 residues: CASSLATGYSNQPQHF. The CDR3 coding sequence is TGTGCCAGCAGTTTAGCCACAGGTTATAGCAATCAGCCCCAGCATTTT.

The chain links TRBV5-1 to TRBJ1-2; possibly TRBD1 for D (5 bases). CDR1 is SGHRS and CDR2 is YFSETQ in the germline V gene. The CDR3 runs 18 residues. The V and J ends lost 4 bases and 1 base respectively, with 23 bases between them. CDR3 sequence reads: CASSPKGDSSLFNYGYTF. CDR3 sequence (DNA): TGCGCCAGCAGCCCGAAGGGCGACAGTTCTTTGTTTAACTATGGCTACACCTTC. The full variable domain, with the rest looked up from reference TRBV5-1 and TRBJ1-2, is KAGVTQTPRYLIKTRGQQVTLSCSPISGHRSVSWYQQTPGQGLQFLFEYFSETQRNKGNFPGRFSGRQFSNSRSEMNVSTLELGDSALYLCASSPKGDSSLFNYGYTFGSGTRLTVV.

The CDR3, as DNA: TGTGCCAGCTCAGATAGGACCTACACCGGGGAGCTGTTTTTT. Amino acids: CASSDRTYTGELFF. The chain is built from TRBV18 and TRBJ2-2; D remains ambiguous. Germline CDR1 and CDR2: KGHSH and LQKENI. V shed 5 bases and J shed 3 bases, with 10 bases lying between them. The CDR3 length is 14 residues.

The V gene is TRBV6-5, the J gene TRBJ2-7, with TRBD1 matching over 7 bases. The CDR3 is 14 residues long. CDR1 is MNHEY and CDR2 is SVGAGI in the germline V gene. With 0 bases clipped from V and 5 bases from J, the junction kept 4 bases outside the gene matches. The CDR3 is CASSYSDRHNEQYF. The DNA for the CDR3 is TGTGCCAGCAGTTACTCGGACAGGCACAACGAGCAGTACTTC.

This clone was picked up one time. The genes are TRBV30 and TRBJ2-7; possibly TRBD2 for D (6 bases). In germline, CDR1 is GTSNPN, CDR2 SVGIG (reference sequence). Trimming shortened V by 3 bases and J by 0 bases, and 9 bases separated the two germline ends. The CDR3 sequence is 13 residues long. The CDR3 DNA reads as TGTGCCTGGAGCCTGGGGGGCTCCTACGAGCAGTACTTC. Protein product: CAWSLGGSYEQYF.

CDR3 bases: TGTGCCAGCAGCTTTACGACAGGGAGCGAGCAGTACTTC. Translating gives CASSFTTGSEQYF. The chain carries TRBV7-2 and TRBJ2-7, with TRBD1 matching 7 bases. This CDR3 is 13 amino acids long. Per germline, CDR1 SGHTA and CDR2 FQGNSA. V gave up 3 bases and J gave up 6 bases; unmatched junction bases: 5.

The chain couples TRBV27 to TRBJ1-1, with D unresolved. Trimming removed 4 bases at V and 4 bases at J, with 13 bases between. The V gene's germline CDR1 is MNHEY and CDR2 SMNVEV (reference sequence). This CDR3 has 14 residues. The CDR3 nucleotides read TGTGCCAGCAGTTCCCCCGTGGAGGGCACTGAAGCTTTCTTT. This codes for CASSSPVEGTEAFF.

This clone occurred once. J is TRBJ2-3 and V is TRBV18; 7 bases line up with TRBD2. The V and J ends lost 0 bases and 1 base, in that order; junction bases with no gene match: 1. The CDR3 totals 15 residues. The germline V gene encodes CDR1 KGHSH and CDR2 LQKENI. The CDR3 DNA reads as TGTGCCAGCTCACCACCGCTAGCGGGCACAGATACGCAGTATTTT. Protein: CASSPPLAGTDTQYF.

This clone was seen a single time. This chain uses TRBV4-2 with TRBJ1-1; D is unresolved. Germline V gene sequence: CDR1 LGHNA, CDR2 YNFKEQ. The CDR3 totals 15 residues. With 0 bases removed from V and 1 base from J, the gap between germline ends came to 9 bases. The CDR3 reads CASSQEVWSNTEAFF. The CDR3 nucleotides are TGTGCCAGCAGCCAAGAGGTATGGTCGAACACTGAAGCTTTCTTT.

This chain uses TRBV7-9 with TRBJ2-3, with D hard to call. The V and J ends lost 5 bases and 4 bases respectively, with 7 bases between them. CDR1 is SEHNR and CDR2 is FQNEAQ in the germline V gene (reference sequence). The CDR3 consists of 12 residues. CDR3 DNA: TGTGCCAGCAGCGCAATTTCAGATACGCAGTATTTT. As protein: CASSAISDTQYF.

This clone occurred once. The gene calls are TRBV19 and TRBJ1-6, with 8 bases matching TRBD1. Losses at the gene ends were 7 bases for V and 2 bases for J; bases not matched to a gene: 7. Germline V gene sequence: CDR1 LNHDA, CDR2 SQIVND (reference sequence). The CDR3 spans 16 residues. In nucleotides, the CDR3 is TGTGCCAGTAAAAACCGACAGGGGCCCTATAATTCACCCCTCCACTTT. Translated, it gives CASKNRQGPYNSPLHF.

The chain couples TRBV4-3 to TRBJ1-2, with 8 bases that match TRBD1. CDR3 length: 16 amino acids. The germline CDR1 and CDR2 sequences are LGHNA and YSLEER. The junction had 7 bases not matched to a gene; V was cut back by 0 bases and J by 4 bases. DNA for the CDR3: TGCGCCAGCAGCCAAGATAGTACAGGACAGGGCTATGGCTACACCTTC. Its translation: CASSQDSTGQGYGYTF.

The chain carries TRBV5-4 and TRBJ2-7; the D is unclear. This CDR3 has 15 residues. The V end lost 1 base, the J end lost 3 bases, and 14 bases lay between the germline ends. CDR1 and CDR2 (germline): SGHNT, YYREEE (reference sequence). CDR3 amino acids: CASSLTTSNHYEQYF. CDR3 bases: TGTGCCAGCAGCTTGACAACTTCCAATCACTACGAGCAGTACTTC.

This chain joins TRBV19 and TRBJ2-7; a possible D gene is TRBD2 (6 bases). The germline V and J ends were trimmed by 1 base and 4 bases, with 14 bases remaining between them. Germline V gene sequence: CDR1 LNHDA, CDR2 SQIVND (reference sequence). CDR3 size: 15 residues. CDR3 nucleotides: TGTGCCAGTAGTATAGCGGGCGGGACGGCGTACGAGCAGTACTTC. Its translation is CASSIAGGTAYEQYF.

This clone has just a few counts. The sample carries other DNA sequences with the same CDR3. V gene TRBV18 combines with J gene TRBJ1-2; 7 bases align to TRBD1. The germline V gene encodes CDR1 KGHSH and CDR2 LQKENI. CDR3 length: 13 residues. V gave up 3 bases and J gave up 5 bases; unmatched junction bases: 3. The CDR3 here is CASSPDRDYGYTF. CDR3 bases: TGTGCCAGCTCACCTGACAGGGATTATGGCTACACCTTC. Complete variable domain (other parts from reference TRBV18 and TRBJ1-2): NAGVMQNPRHLVRRRGQEARLRCSPMKGHSHVYWYRQLPEEGLKFMVYLQKENIIDESGMPKERFSAEFPKEGPSILRIQQVVRGDSAAYFCASSPDRDYGYTFGSGTRLTVV.

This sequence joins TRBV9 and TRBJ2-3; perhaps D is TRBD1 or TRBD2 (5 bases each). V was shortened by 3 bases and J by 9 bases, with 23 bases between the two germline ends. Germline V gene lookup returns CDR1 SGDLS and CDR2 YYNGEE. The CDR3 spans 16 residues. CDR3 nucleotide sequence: TGTGCCAGCAGCGAGAGGGGCCGGGTCGACCAGATCACGCAGTATTTT. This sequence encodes CASSERGRVDQITQYF. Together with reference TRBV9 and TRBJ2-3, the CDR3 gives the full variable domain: DSGVTQTPKHLITATGQRVTLRCSPRSGDLSVYWYQQSLDQGLQFLIQYYNGEERAKGNILERFSAQQFPDLHSELNLSSLELGDSALYFCASSERGRVDQITQYFGPGTRLTVL.

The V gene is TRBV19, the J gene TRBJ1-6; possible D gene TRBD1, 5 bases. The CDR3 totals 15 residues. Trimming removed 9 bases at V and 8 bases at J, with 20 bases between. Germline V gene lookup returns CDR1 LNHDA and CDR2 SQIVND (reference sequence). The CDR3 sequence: CASTDVPLGDSPLHF. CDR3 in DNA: TGTGCCAGCACAGATGTCCCCTTGGGGGATTCACCCCTCCACTTT.

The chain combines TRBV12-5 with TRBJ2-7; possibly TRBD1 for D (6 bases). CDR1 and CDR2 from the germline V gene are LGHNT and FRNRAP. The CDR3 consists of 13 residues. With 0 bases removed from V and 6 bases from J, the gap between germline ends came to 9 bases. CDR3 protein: CASGLVTGTEQYF. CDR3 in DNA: TGTGCTAGTGGTTTGGTCACAGGGACCGAGCAGTACTTC.

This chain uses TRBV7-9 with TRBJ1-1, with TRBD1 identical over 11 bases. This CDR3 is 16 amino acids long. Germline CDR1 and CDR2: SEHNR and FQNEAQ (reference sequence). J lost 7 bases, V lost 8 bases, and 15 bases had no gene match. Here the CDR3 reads CASGTGTGGVAGEAFF. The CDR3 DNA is TGTGCCAGCGGTACCGGGACAGGGGGGGTTGCGGGTGAAGCTTTCTTT.

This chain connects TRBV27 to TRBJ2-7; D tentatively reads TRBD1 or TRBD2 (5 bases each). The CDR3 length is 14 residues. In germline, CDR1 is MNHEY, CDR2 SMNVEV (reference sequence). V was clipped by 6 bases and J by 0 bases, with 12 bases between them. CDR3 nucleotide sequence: TGTGCCAGCAGCTGGGACGGAAGCTCCTACGAGCAGTACTTC. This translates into CASSWDGSSYEQYF.

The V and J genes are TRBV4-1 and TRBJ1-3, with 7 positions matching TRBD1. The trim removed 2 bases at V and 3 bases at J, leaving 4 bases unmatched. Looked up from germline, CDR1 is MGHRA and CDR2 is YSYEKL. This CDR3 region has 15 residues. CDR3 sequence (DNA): TGCGCCAGCAGCCAACCGACAGGGCGTGGAAACACCATATATTTT. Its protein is CASSQPTGRGNTIYF.

The CDR3: CASKLAAEETQYF. For the CDR3, the DNA is TGTGCCAGCAAGCTAGCGGCGGAAGAGACCCAGTACTTC. The chain combines TRBV3-1 (or the pseudogene TRBV3-2) with TRBJ2-5, with 7 positions matching TRBD2. The CDR3 runs 13 residues. The J segment lost 3 bases and the V segment lost 7 bases, leaving 5 bases of the junction unmatched. Germline V gene lookup returns CDR1 LGHDT and CDR2 YNNKEL (reference sequence).

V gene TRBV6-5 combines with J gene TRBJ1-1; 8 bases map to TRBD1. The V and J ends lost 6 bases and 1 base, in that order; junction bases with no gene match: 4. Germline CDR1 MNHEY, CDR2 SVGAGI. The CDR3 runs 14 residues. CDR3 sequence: CASRDRDRNTEAFF. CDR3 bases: TGTGCCAGCAGGGACAGGGACAGGAACACTGAAGCTTTCTTT.

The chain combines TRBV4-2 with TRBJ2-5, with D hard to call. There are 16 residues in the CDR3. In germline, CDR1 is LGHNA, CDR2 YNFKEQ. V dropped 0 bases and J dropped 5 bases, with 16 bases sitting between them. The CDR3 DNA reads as TGTGCCAGCAGCCAAGATTCTGGCTACGGCTGGGAGACCCAGTACTTC. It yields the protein CASSQDSGYGWETQYF.